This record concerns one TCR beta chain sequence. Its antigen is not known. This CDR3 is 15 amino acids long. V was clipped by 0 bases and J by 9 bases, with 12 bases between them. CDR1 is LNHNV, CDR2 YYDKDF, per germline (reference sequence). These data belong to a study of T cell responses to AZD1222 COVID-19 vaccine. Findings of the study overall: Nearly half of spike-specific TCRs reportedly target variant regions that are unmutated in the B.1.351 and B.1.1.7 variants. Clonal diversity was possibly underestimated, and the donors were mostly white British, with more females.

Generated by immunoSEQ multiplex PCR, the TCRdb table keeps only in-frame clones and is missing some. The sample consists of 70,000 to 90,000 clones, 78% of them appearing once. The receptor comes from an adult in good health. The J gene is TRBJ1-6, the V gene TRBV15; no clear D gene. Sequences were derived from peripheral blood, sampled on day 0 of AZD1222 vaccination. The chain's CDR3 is CATSRDQEGASPLHF. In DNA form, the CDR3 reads TGTGCCACCAGCAGAGATCAGGAGGGTGCTTCACCCCTCCACTTT.